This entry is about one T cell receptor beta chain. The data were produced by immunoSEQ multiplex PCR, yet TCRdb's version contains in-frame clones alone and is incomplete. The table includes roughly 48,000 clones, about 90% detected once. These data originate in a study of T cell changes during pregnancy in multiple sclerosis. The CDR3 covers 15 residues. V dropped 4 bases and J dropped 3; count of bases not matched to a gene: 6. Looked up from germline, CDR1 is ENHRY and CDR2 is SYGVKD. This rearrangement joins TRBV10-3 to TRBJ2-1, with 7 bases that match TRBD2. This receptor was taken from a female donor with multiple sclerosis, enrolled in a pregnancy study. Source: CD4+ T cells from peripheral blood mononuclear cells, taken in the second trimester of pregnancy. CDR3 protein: CAISVVGGLYNEQFF. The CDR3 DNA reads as TGTGCCATCAGTGTTGTGGGAGGGCTCTACAATGAGCAGTTCTTC.